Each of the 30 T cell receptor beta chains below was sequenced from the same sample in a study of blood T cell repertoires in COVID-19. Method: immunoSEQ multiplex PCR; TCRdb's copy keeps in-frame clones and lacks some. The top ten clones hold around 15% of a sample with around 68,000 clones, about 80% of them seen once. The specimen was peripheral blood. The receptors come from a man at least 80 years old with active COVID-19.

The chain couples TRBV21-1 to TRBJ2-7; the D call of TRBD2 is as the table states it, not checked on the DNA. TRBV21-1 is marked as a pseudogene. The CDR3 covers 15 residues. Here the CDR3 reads CASSKTPGTSVEQYF. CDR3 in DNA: TGTGCCAGCAGCAAAACACCCGGGACTAGCGTCGAGCAGTACTTC.

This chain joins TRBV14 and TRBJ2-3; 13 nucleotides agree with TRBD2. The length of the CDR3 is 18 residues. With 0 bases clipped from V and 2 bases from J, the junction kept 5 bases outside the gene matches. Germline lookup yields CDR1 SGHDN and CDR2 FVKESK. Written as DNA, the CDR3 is TGTGCCAGCAGCCAAGAACCACTAGCGGGAGGGCTCACAGATACGCAGTATTTT. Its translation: CASSQEPLAGGLTDTQYF.

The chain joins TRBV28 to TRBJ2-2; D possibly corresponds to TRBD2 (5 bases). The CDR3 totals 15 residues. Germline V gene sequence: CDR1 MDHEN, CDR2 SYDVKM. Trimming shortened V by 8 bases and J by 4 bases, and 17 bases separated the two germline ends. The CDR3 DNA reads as TGTGCCAGCCTTCCCTCCAGCGGAAGCACCGGGGAGCTGTTTTTT. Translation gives CASLPSSGSTGELFF.

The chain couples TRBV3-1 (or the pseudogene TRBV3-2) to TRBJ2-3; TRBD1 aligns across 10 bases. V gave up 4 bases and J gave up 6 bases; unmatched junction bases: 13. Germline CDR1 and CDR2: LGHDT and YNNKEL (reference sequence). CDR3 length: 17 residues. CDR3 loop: CASSPFFRDRGIDTQYF. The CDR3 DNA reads TGTGCCAGCAGCCCCTTTTTCCGGGACAGGGGAATTGATACGCAGTATTTT.

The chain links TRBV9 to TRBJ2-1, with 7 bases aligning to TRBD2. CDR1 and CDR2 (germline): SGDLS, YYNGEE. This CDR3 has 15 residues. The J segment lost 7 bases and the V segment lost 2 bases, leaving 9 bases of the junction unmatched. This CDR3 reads CASSVSASGKNEQFF. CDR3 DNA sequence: TGTGCCAGCAGCGTTTCGGCTAGCGGAAAAAATGAGCAGTTCTTC.

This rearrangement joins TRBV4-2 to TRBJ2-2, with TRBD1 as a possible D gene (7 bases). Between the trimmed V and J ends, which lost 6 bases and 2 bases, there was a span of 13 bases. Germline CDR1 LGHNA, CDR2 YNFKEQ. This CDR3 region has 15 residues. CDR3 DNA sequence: TGTGCCAGCAGGGAGGGACAGATAAACACCGGGGAGCTGTTTTTT. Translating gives CASREGQINTGELFF.

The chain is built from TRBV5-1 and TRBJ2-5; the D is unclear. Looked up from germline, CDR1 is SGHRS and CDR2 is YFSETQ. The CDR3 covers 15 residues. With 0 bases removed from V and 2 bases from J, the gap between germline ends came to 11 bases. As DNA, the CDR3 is TGCGCCAGCAGCTTGGCCTTCGGGTTTCAAGAGACCCAGTACTTC. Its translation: CASSLAFGFQETQYF.

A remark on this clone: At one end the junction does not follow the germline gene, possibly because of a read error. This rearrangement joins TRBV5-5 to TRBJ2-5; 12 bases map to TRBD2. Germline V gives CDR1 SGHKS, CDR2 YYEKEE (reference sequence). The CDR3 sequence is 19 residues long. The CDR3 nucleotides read TGTGCCAGCAGCTTGGCTTTGGTGGCTAGCGGGAGGGACCAGGAGACCCAGTACTTC. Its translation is CASSLALVASGRDQETQYF.

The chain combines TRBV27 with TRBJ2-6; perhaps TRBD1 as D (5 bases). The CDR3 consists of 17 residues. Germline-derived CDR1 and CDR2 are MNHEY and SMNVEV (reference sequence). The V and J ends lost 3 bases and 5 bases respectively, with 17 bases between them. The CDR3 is CASSFNIQAIWANVLTF. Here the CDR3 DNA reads TGTGCCAGCAGTTTTAACATACAGGCCATATGGGCCAACGTCCTGACTTTC.

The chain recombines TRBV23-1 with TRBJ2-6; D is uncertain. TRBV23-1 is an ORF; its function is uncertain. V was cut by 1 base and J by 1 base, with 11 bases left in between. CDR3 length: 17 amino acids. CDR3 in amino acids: CASSQFRRRSGANVLTF. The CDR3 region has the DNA TGCGCCAGCAGTCAATTTCGCCGGAGATCTGGGGCCAACGTCCTGACTTTC.

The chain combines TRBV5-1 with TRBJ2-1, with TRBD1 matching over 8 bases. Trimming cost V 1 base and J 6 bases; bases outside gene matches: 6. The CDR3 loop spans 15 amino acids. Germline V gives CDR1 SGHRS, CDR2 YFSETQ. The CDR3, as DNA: TGCGCCAGCAGCTTGTATACAGGGGGATCCAATGAGCAGTTCTTC. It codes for CASSLYTGGSNEQFF.

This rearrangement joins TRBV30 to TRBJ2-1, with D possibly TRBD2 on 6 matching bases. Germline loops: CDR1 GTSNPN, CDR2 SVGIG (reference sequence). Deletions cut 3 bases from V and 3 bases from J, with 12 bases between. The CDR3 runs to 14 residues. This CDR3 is CAWSLSGLYNEQFF. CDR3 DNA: TGTGCCTGGAGCCTCTCGGGACTCTACAATGAGCAGTTCTTC.

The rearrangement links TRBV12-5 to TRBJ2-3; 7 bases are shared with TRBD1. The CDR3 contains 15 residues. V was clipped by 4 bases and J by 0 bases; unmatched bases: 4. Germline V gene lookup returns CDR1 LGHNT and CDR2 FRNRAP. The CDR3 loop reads CASGSRTGSTDTQYF. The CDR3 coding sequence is TGTGCTAGTGGTTCTAGGACAGGTAGCACAGATACGCAGTATTTT.

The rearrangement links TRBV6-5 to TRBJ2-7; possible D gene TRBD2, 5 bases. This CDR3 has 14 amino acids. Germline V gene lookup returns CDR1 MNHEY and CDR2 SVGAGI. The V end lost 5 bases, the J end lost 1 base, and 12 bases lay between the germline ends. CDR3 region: CASSRTSQSYEQYF. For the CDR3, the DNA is TGTGCCAGCAGTCGGACTTCCCAATCCTACGAGCAGTACTTC.

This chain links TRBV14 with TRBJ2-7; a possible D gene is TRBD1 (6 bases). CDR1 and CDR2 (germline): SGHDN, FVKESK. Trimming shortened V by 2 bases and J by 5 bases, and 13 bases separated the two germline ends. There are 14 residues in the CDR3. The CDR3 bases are TGTGCCAGCAGCCAACTGGGGGCCATGGACGAGCAGTACTTC. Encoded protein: CASSQLGAMDEQYF.

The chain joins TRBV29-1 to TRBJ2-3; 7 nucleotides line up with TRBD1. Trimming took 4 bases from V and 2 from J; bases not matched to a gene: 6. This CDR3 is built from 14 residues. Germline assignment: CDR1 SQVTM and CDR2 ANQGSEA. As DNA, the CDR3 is TGCAGCGTTGGAACAGGGGCGAACACAGATACGCAGTATTTT. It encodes CSVGTGANTDTQYF.

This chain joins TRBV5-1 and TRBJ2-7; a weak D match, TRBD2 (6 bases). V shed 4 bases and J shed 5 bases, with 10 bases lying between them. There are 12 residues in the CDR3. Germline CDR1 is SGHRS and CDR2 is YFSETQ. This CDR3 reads CASSVGTDEQYF. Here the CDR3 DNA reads TGCGCCAGCAGCGTTGGGACTGACGAGCAGTACTTC.

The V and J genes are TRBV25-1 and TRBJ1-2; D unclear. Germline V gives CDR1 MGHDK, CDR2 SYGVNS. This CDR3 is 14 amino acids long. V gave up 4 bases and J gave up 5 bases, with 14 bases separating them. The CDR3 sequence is CASSAPGFVYGYTF. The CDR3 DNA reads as TGTGCCAGCAGTGCGCCCGGGTTTGTTTATGGCTACACCTTC.

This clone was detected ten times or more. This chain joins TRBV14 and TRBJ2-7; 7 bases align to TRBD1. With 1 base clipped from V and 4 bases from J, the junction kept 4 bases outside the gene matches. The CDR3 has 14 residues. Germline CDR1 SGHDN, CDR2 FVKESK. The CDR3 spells CASSQGQGVYEQYF. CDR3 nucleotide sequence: TGTGCCAGCAGCCAAGGACAGGGTGTATACGAGCAGTACTTC.

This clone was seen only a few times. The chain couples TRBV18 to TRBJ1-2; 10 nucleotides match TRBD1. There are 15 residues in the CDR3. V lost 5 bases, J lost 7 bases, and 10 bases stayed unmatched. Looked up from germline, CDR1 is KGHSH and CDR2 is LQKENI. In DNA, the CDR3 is TGTGCCAGCTCAACCTCCGGACAGGGGGTTTCTGGCTACACCTTC. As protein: CASSTSGQGVSGYTF.

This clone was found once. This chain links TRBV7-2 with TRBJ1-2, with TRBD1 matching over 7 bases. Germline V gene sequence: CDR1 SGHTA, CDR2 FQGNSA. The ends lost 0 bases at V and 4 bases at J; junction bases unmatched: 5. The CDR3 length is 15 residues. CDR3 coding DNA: TGTGCCAGCAGCTTAGCGCAGGGGGGCCTCTATGGCTACACCTTC. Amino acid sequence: CASSLAQGGLYGYTF.

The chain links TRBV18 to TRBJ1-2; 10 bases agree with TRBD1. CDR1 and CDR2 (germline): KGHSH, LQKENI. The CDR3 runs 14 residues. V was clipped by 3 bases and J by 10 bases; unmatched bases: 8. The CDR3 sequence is CASSPPGTGATYTF. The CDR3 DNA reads TGTGCCAGCTCACCCCCTGGGACAGGGGCGACCTACACCTTC. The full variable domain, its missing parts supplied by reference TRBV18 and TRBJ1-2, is NAGVMQNPRHLVRRRGQEARLRCSPMKGHSHVYWYRQLPEEGLKFMVYLQKENIIDESGMPKERFSAEFPKEGPSILRIQQVVRGDSAAYFCASSPPGTGATYTFGSGTRLTVV.

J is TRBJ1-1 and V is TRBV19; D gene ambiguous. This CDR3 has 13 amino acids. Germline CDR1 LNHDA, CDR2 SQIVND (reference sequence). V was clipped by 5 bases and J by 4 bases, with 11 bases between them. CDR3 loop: CASSRSGVTEAFF. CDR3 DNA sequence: TGTGCCAGTAGTCGATCGGGTGTCACTGAAGCTTTCTTT.

The CDR3 loop reads CATSSYSSGANVLTF. The DNA of the CDR3 is TGTGCCACCAGCAGTTATAGTTCTGGGGCCAACGTCCTGACTTTC. The rearrangement joins TRBV15 to TRBJ2-6; D gene unclear. Trimming left V 3 bases short and J 1 base short, with 7 bases between. CDR1 is LNHNV, CDR2 YYDKDF, per germline (reference sequence). This CDR3 has 15 residues.

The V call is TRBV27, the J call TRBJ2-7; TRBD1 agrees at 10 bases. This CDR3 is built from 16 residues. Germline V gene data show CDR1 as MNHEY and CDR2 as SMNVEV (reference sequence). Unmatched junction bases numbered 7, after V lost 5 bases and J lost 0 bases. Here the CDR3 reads CASSTERTGGSYEQYF. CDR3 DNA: TGTGCCAGCAGTACTGAAAGGACAGGGGGCTCCTACGAGCAGTACTTC.

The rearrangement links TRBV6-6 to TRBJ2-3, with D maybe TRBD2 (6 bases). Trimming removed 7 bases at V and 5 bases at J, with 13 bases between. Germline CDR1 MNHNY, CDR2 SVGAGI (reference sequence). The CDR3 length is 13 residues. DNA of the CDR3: TGTGCCAGCACCATTCGGGAGATAGATACGCAGTATTTT. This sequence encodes CASTIREIDTQYF.

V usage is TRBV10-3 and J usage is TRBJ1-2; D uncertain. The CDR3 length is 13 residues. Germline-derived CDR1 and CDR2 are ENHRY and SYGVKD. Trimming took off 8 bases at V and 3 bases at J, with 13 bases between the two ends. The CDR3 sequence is CAIQPEGHYGYTF. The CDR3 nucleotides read TGTGCCATCCAACCAGAGGGTCACTATGGCTACACCTTC.

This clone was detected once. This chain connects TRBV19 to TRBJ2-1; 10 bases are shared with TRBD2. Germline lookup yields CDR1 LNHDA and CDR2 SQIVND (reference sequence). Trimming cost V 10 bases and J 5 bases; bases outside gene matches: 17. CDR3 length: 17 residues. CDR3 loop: CATRTSGAFIRHNEQFF. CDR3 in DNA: TGTGCCACCCGGACTAGCGGAGCTTTCATACGACACAATGAGCAGTTCTTC.

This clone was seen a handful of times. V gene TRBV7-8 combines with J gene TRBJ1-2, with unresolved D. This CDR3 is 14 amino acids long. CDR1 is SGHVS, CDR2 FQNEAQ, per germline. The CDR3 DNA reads TGTGCAGCAGCCCGGGAGGGTCCCATTAGGAGCTACACCTTC. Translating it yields CAAAREGPIRSYTF.

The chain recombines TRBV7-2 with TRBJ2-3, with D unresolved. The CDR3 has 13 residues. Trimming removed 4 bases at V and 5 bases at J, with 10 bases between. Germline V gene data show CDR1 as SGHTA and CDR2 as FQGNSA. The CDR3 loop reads CASSSEQLDTQYF. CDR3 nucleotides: TGTGCCAGCAGCTCCGAGCAACTAGATACGCAGTATTTT.